This is a list of T cell receptor beta chains from one sample in a study of T cells in Graves' hyperthyroidism and ophthalmopathy. TCRdb called the multiplex PCR reads again in MiXCR, with one record for every CDR3 protein. The sample carries 400,000 to 550,000 distinct CDR3 sequences, roughly 24% recorded once. Sequencing was carried out using blood. The receptors here all came from a woman aged 25-40 years with Graves' ophthalmopathy. Both conserved end residues are part of each CDR3. D genes are given only for firm matches. Clone size, where shown, is once, few, many, or a class for clones that have expanded.

j_gene | abundance | d_gene | v_gene | CDR3aa | CDR3nt
TRBJ1-1 | NA | NA | TRBV2 | CASNSEGYGTEAFF | TGTGCCAGTAATAGCGAGGGGTACGGCACTGAAGCTTTCTTT
TRBJ1-2 | many | TRBD1 | TRBV29-1 | CSVWDSQGYTF | TGCAGCGTCTGGGACAGTCAGGGCTACACCTTC
TRBJ1-6 | many | NA | TRBV7-8 | CASSPGQSGANSPLHF | TGTGCCAGCAGCCCCGGACAGAGCGGGGCTAATTCACCCCTCCACTTT
TRBJ1-5 | few | NA | TRBV3-1 | CASSQRGRGNQPQHF | TGTGCCAGCAGCCAACGGGGCAGGGGCAATCAGCCCCAGCATTTT
TRBJ1-1 | NA | NA | TRBV6-5 | CASSDSWLEAFF | TGTGCCAGCAGTGACTCGTGGCTTGAAGCTTTCTTT
TRBJ1-1 | many | TRBD1 | TRBV11-2 | CASSSPQGELNTEAFF | TGTGCCAGCAGCTCACCCCAGGGGGAACTTAACACTGAAGCTTTCTTT
TRBJ2-5 | many | NA | TRBV27 | CASSFEGRIGETQYF | TGTGCCAGCAGTTTTGAGGGGCGGATCGGAGAGACCCAGTACTTC
TRBJ1-2 | many | TRBD1 | TRBV7-3 | CASSNGTAYGYTF | TGTGCCAGCAGCAATGGGACAGCCTATGGCTACACCTTC
TRBJ2-3 | NA | TRBD1 | TRBV24-1 | CATSDRDRGSKDTQYF | TGTGCCACCAGTGATAGGGACAGGGGGTCCAAGGATACGCAGTATTTT
TRBJ1-1 | many | TRBD1 | TRBV12-3/TRBV12-4 | CASTTFRTGEGGTEAFF | TGTGCCAGCACTACTTTTAGGACAGGGGAAGGGGGTACTGAAGCTTTCTTT